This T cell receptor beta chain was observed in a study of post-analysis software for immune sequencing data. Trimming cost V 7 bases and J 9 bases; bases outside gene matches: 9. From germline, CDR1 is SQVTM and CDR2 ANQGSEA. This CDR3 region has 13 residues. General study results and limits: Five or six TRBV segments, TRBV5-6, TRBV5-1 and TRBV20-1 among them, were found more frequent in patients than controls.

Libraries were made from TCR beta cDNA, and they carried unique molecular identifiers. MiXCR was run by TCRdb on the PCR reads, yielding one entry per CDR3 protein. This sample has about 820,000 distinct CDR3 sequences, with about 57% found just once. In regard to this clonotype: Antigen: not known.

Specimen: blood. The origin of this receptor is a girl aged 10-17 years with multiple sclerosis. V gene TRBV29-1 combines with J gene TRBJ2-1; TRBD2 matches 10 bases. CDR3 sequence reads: CSARTSGPGEQFF. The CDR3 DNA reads TGCAGCGCCAGGACTAGCGGCCCGGGTGAGCAGTTCTTC.